This passage covers 24 T cell receptor beta chains from one sample sequenced in a study of shared clonotypes between healthy human individuals. TCRdb's copy holds only in-frame clones and misses some; the assay was immunoSEQ multiplex PCR. The data hold around 600,000 clones, with approximately 95% observed a single time. CD8 cells regarded as naive lacked CD45RO, were positively chosen for CCR7, and omitted terminally differentiated effector memory CD45RA+ cells. The source material was naive CD8+ T cells sorted from blood. These receptors all stem from a woman in her 30s in good health.

J is TRBJ2-6 and V is TRBV28; TRBD2 might be the D (7 bases). This CDR3 has 17 amino acids. Germline assignment: CDR1 MDHEN and CDR2 SYDVKM. The V end was cut by 8 bases, the J end by 2 bases, with 19 bases between. CDR3 coding DNA: TGTGCCAGCGTGTCGGGGGGCGATTTCCCTGGGGCCAACGTCCTGACTTTC. Its protein product is CASVSGGDFPGANVLTF.

The DNA for the CDR3 is TGTGCCAGCAGCGTAACCCGGGAGTGGATTTACGAGCAGTACTTC. Its protein is CASSVTREWIYEQYF. J is TRBJ2-7 and V is TRBV7-9; tentatively, D is TRBD2 (6 bases). Deletions cut 5 bases from V and 4 bases from J, with 18 bases between. The CDR3 has 15 amino acids. Germline V gene data show CDR1 as SEHNR and CDR2 as FQNEAQ (reference sequence).

The chain combines TRBV9 with TRBJ2-3, with D hard to call. The CDR3 is 13 residues long. V was pared by 2 bases and J by 6 bases, with 10 bases between. CDR1 SGDLS and CDR2 YYNGEE come from the germline V gene. DNA for the CDR3: TGTGCCAGCAGCGTCGGACGCCTGGATACGCAGTATTTT. Translation gives CASSVGRLDTQYF.

The chain has TRBV28 and TRBJ2-7; 7 bases are a match to TRBD2. The CDR3 runs 14 residues. Germline lookup yields CDR1 MDHEN and CDR2 SYDVKM. Germline trimming cut 6 bases from V and 0 bases from J; bases unmatched to any gene: 5. The CDR3 DNA sequence: TGTGCCAGCAGAAGGGAGGGAACCTCCTACGAGCAGTACTTC. It encodes CASRREGTSYEQYF. Supplemented by reference TRBV28 and TRBJ2-7, the full variable domain reads DVKVTQSSRYLVKRTGEKVFLECVQDMDHENMFWYRQDPGLGLRLIYFSYDVKMKEKGDIPEGYSVSREKKERFSLILESASTNQTSMYLCASRREGTSYEQYFGPGTRLTVT.

This chain connects TRBV11-2 to TRBJ2-2; 7 nucleotides line up with TRBD1. Germline V CDR1 and CDR2: SGHAT, FQNNGV. The V segment lost 6 bases and the J segment 7 bases; nucleotides outside the gene matches: 5. The CDR3 has 13 amino acids. The CDR3 is CASRSTGFGELFF. DNA for the CDR3: TGTGCCAGCAGGTCGACAGGGTTCGGGGAGCTGTTTTTT.

The chain joins TRBV29-1 to TRBJ1-2; D call uncertain. V was trimmed by 3 bases and J by 3 bases, leaving 8 bases between them. This CDR3 has 12 residues. Germline V gene lookup returns CDR1 SQVTM and CDR2 ANQGSEA. CDR3 coding DNA: TGCAGCGTTGACGGGGTTGACTATGGCTACACCTTC. It yields the protein CSVDGVDYGYTF.

The CDR3 coding sequence is TGTGCCAGCAGGCCGTGGATTATGAACACTGAAGCTTTCTTT. This sequence encodes CASRPWIMNTEAFF. This rearrangement joins TRBV28 to TRBJ1-1; no definite D call. The germline CDR1 and CDR2 sequences are MDHEN and SYDVKM. V was shortened by 6 bases and J by 0 bases, with 11 bases between the two germline ends. There are 14 residues in the CDR3.

The chain employs TRBV5-1 and TRBJ2-3; 10 nucleotides agree with TRBD2. Per the germline V gene, CDR1 is SGHRS and CDR2 is YFSETQ. Trimming cost V 0 bases and J 3 bases; bases outside gene matches: 4. This CDR3 has 16 amino acids. CDR3 loop: CASSLVASGRTDTQYF. CDR3 sequence (DNA): TGCGCCAGCAGCTTGGTGGCTAGCGGGAGAACAGATACGCAGTATTTT. The full variable domain, in which reference TRBV5-1 and TRBJ2-3 provide the parts outside the CDR3, is KAGVTQTPRYLIKTRGQQVTLSCSPISGHRSVSWYQQTPGQGLQFLFEYFSETQRNKGNFPGRFSGRQFSNSRSEMNVSTLELGDSALYLCASSLVASGRTDTQYFGPGTRLTVL.

V and J are TRBV28 and TRBJ1-1; D unresolved. From germline, CDR1 is MDHEN and CDR2 SYDVKM. The CDR3 covers 14 residues. Trimming shortened V by 6 bases and J by 5 bases, and 16 bases separated the two germline ends. The CDR3 nucleotides are TGTGCCAGCAGCTGGCGAGCCCCGAGGACTGAAGCTTTCTTT. Its translation is CASSWRAPRTEAFF.

The rearrangement joins TRBV5-8 to TRBJ2-7; D gene uncertain. The V gene lost 4 bases and the J gene lost 3 bases, with 11 bases spanning the gap. This CDR3 is built from 13 residues. Germline CDR1 SGHTS, CDR2 YDEGEE. Here the CDR3 DNA reads TGTGCCAGCAGCCCCGCGTCGGGCTACGAGCAGTACTTC. Protein sequence: CASSPASGYEQYF.

The table lists this clone with a count of one. The V gene is TRBV5-1, the J gene TRBJ2-1, with 12 bases aligning to TRBD2. Looked up from germline, CDR1 is SGHRS and CDR2 is YFSETQ. Trimming removed 7 bases from V and 4 bases from J; junction bases left unmatched: 9. CDR3 size: 16 residues. The CDR3 reads CASASEGLAGYNEQFF. The CDR3 bases are TGCGCCAGCGCTAGTGAAGGACTAGCGGGGTACAATGAGCAGTTCTTC.

As for this clone: This CDR3 is also generated by other DNA sequences in the sample. The chain recombines TRBV27 with TRBJ1-5, with D possibly being TRBD1 (5 bases). The V gene lost 2 bases and the J gene lost 4 bases, with 9 bases spanning the gap. Germline CDR1 is MNHEY and CDR2 is SMNVEV (reference sequence). This CDR3 spans 14 amino acids. In DNA form, the CDR3 reads TGTGCCAGCAGTTTACGGGGCTATAATCAGCCCCAGCATTTT. Amino acid sequence: CASSLRGYNQPQHF.

The chain links TRBV7-9 to TRBJ2-7; 12 nucleotides agree with TRBD2. Per germline, CDR1 SEHNR and CDR2 FQNEAQ (reference sequence). V shed 9 bases and J 0 bases; nucleotides not matched to a gene: 3. The CDR3 has 14 amino acids. The CDR3 reads CASVTSGSSYEQYF. The DNA of the CDR3 is TGTGCCAGTGTGACTAGCGGGAGCTCCTACGAGCAGTACTTC.

The chain couples TRBV4-1 to TRBJ2-5; possible D gene TRBD2, 6 bases. The J call is uncertain, as TRBJ2-7 better fits the DNA end. This CDR3 comprises 15 residues. Germline lookup yields CDR1 MGHRA and CDR2 YSYEKL. The CDR3 bases are TGCGCCAGCAGCCAATTTCACCTAGCGAAATACGAGCAGTACTTC. Its translation is CASSQFHLAKYEQYF.

The genes are TRBV28 and TRBJ1-2; a possible D gene is TRBD1 (5 bases). V dropped 6 bases and J dropped 4 bases, with 9 bases sitting between them. This CDR3 is built from 12 residues. Germline V gene sequence: CDR1 MDHEN, CDR2 SYDVKM. CDR3 DNA sequence: TGTGCCAGCAGCCCTGACAGCTATGGCTACACCTTC. Amino acids: CASSPDSYGYTF.

The V gene is TRBV19, the J gene TRBJ2-7; either TRBD1 or TRBD2 may supply D (5 bases each). The CDR3 runs to 15 residues. CDR1 is LNHDA and CDR2 is SQIVND in the germline V gene (reference sequence). Trimming left V 3 bases short and J 3 bases short, with 15 bases between. CDR3 nucleotide sequence: TGTGCCAGTAGTATGAGCCCGGGGCCCCTCTACGAGCAGTACTTC. Its protein is CASSMSPGPLYEQYF.

The chain employs TRBV7-9 and TRBJ2-1; 10 bases line up with TRBD2. The V gene end was trimmed by 5 bases and the J gene end by 4 bases; junction bases not matched to a gene: 5. Germline CDR1 is SEHNR and CDR2 is FQNEAQ (reference sequence). This CDR3 has 15 amino acids. CDR3 region: CASSPGTSAYNEQFF. Written as DNA, the CDR3 is TGTGCCAGCAGCCCCGGGACTAGCGCATACAATGAGCAGTTCTTC.

The rearrangement uses TRBV28 and TRBJ2-1, with D uncertain. The CDR3 is 12 residues long. Germline V CDR1 and CDR2: MDHEN, SYDVKM. The ends were cut back, 6 bases at V and 2 bases at J, with 5 bases in the middle. The CDR3 bases are TGTGCCAGCAGATTACCCTACAATGAGCAGTTCTTC. Translating gives CASRLPYNEQFF.

Regarding this clone: Germline is not matched at one junction end, which may reflect a read error. This chain connects TRBV13 to TRBJ2-7, with 8 positions matching TRBD1. The CDR3 spans 13 residues. CDR1 and CDR2 from the germline V gene are PRHDT and FYEKMQ (reference sequence). CDR3 amino acids: CASNLGQGYEQYF. DNA of the CDR3: TGTGCCAGCAACTTAGGACAGGGCTACGAGCAGTACTTC.

The CDR3 sequence is CASSLIYSQNQPQHF. The CDR3 bases are TGTGCCAGCAGTTTAATTTACAGTCAAAATCAGCCCCAGCATTTT. The genes are TRBV27 and TRBJ1-5; D gene uncertain. V lost 2 bases, J lost 4 bases, and 12 bases lay in between. Germline CDR1 and CDR2: MNHEY and SMNVEV (reference sequence). The CDR3 runs 15 residues.

This clone was observed once. J is TRBJ2-7 and V is TRBV15, with 13 bases identical to TRBD2. Germline trimming cut 8 bases from V and 6 bases from J; bases unmatched to any gene: 7. This CDR3 region has 14 residues. Germline CDR1 LNHNV, CDR2 YYDKDF (reference sequence). CDR3: CATQGGLAGPEQYF. The CDR3 DNA reads TGTGCCACCCAAGGGGGACTAGCGGGACCCGAGCAGTACTTC.

The gene calls are TRBV19 and TRBJ2-7, with D uncertain. Trimming removed 4 bases at V and 2 bases at J, with 15 bases between. The CDR3 totals 15 residues. Germline V lookup: CDR1 LNHDA, CDR2 SQIVND (reference sequence). CDR3 protein: CASSRDQRTTYEQYF. CDR3 DNA: TGTGCCAGTAGTAGAGACCAGCGTACGACCTACGAGCAGTACTTC.

The rearrangement joins TRBV11-2 to TRBJ2-7, with 7 nucleotides matching TRBD2. The CDR3 runs to 15 residues. Germline V gene data show CDR1 as SGHAT and CDR2 as FQNNGV. Losses at the gene ends were 6 bases for V and 0 bases for J; bases not matched to a gene: 8. In DNA, the CDR3 is TGTGCCAGCAGTCTAAGCGGGGCAAGCTCCTACGAGCAGTACTTC. Encoded protein: CASSLSGASSYEQYF.

The chain links TRBV7-9 to TRBJ1-1; a possible D gene is TRBD1 (5 bases). Looked up from germline, CDR1 is SEHNR and CDR2 is FQNEAQ (reference sequence). V was cut by 5 bases and J by 0 bases, with 13 bases left in between. This CDR3 has 15 residues. CDR3 residues: CASSPRDRLNTEAFF. CDR3 nucleotide sequence: TGTGCCAGCAGCCCACGGGACCGACTGAACACTGAAGCTTTCTTT. Full variable domain (remainder filled in from reference TRBV7-9 and TRBJ1-1): DTGVSQNPRHKITKRGQNVTFRCDPISEHNRLYWYRQTLGQGPEFLTYFQNEAQLEKSRLLSDRFSAERPKGSFSTLEIQRTEQGDSAMYLCASSPRDRLNTEAFFGQGTRLTVV.